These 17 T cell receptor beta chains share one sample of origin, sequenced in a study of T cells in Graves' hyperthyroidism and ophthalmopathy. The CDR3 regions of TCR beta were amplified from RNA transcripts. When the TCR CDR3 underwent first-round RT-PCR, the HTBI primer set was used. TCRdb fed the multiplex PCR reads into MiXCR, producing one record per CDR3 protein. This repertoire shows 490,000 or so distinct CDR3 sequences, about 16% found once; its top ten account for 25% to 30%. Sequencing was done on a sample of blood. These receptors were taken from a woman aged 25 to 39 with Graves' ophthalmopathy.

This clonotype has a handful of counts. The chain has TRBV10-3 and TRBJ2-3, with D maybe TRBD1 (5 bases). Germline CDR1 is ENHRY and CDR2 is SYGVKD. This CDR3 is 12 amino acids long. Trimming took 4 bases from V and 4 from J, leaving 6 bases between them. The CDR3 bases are TGTGCCATCAGTGTAGGGGCAGATACGCAGTATTTT. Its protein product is CAISVGADTQYF.

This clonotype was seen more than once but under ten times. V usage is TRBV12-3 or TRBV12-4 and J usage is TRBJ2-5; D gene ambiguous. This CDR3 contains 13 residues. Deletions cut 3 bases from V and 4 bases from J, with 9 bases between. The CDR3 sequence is CASSFGVRETQYF. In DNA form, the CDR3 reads TGTGCCAGCAGTTTTGGCGTGAGAGAGACCCAGTACTTC.

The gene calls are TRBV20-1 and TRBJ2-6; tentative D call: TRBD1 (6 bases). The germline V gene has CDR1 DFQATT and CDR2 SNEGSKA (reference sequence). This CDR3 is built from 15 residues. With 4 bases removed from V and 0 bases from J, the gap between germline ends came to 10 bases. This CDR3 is CSAKDSSSGANVLTF. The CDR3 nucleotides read TGCAGTGCTAAGGACAGCTCCTCTGGGGCCAACGTCCTGACTTTC.

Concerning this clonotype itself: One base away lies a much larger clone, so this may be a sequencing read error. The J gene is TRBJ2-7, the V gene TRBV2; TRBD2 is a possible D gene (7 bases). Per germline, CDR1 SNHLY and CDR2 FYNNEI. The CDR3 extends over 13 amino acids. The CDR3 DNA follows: TGTGCCAGCAGAGGGGGGGTAAGCTACAAGCAGTACTTC. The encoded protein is CASRGGVSYKQYF.

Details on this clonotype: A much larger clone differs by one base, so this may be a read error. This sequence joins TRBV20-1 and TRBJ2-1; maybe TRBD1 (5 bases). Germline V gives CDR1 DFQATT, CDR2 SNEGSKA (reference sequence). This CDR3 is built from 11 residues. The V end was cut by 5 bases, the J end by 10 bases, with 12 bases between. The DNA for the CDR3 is TGCAGTGCTGCGGACAATTCCGAGCAGTTCTTC. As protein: CSAADNSEQFF.

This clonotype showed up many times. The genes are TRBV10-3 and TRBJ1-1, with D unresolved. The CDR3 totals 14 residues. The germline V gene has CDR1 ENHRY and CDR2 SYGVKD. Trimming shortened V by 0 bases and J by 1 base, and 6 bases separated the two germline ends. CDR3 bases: TGTGCCATCAGTGAGTCGAAGGGGAACACTGAAGCTTTCTTT. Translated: CAISESKGNTEAFF.

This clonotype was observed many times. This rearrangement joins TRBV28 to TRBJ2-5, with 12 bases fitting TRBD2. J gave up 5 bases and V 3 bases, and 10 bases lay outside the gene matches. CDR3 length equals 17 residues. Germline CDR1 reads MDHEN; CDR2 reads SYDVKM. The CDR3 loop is CASSFEPSGRAGETQYF. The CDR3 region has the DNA TGTGCCAGCAGTTTTGAACCTAGCGGGAGGGCCGGGGAGACCCAGTACTTC.

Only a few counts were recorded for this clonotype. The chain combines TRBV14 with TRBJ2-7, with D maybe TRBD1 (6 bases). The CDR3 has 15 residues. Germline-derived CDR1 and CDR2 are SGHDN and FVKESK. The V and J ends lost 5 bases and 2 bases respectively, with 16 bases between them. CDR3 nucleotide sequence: TGTGCCAGCAGCGACCGGGACACCTTTACCTACGAGCAGTACTTC. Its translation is CASSDRDTFTYEQYF.

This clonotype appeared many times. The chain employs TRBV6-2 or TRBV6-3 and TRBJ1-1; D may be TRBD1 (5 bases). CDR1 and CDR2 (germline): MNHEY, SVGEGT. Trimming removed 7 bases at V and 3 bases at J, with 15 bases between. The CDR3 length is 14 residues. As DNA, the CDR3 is TGTGCCAGCACCCTTTGGGGGAGGGACACTGAAGCTTTCTTT. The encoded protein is CASTLWGRDTEAFF.

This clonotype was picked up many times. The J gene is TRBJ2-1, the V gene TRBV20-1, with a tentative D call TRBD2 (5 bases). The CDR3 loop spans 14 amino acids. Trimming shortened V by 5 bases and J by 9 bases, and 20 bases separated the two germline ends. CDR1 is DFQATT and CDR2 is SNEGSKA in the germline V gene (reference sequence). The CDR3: CSALTSARITEQFF. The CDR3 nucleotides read TGCAGTGCTCTCACTAGTGCCCGTATCACTGAGCAGTTCTTC.

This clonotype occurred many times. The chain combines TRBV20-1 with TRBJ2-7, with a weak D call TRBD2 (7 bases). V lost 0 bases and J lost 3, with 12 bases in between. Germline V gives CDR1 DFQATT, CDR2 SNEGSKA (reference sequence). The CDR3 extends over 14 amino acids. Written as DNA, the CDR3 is TGCAGTGCTAGAGAAGGGGGGGGGTTCTACGAGCAGTACTTC. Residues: CSAREGGGFYEQYF.

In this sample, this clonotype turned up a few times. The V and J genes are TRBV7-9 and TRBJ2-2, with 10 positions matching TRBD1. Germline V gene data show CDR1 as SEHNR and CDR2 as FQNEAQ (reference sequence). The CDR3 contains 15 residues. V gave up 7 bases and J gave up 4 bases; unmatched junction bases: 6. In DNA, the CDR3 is TGTGCCAGCACCGACCGGGACAGGGGCACCGGGGAGCTGTTTTTT. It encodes CASTDRDRGTGELFF.

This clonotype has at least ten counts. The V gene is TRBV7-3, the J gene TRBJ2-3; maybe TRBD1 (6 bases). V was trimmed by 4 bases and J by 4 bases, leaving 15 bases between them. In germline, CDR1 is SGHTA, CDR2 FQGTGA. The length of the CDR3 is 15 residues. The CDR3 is CASSSRGQRADTQYF. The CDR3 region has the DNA TGTGCCAGCAGCTCCCGCGGACAGAGGGCAGATACGCAGTATTTT.

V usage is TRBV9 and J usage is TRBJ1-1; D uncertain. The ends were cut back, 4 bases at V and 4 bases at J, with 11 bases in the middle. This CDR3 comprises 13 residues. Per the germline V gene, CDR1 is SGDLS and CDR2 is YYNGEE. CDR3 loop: CASSQGLSTEAFF. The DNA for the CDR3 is TGTGCCAGCAGCCAAGGGCTCAGCACTGAAGCTTTCTTT.

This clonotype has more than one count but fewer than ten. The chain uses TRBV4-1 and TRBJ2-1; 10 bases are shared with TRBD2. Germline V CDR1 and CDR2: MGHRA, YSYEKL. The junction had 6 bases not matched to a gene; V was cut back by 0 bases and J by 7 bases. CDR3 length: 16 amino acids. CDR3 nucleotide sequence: TGCGCCAGCAGCCAAGATCCAAGCGGGAGGGCAAATGAGCAGTTCTTC. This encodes CASSQDPSGRANEQFF.

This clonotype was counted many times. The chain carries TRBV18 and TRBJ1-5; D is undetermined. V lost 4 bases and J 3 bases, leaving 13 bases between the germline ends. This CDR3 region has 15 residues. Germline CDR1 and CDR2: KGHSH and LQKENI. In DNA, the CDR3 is TGTGCCAGCTCACTATTAGCCGGGGACAATCAGCCCCAGCATTTT. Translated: CASSLLAGDNQPQHF.

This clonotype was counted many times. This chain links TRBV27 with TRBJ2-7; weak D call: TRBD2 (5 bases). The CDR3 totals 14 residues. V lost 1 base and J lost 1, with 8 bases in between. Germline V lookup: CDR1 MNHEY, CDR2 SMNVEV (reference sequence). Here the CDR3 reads CASSLLGRSYEQYF. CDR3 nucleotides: TGTGCCAGCAGTTTATTAGGGAGATCCTACGAGCAGTACTTC.